This T cell receptor (beta chain) was sequenced during a study of HIV-infected patients and healthy controls. By sample share, this clonotype is medium-sized. Its antigen is not identified. All unsorted peripheral T cells were captured because whole blood was used without fractionation. This CDR3 region has 13 residues. Germline CDR1 and CDR2: ENHRY and SYGVKD. Trimming removed 10 bases from V and 4 bases from J, with 14 bases in between. Alpha and beta constant-region primers primed reverse transcription of approximately 460 ng RNA. Separate chain-specific third strand synthesis with multiplexing indices produced the alpha and beta libraries. Ligation attached cDNA to a 5' RACE adapter that carried a random hexamer and SP2 site. MiXCR, applied by TCRdb to the 5' RACE reads, yields one record per CDR3 protein. The repertoire has roughly 10,000 distinct CDR3 sequences, about 5.2% of them found once; the top ten carry roughly 15%.

Study outcomes and limitations: HIV-infected patients and controls differed significantly in mean usage of eight alpha and eight beta V genes. HIV-associated CDR3 frequencies dropped significantly during therapy; CMV-associated ones, mostly rising, changed nonsignificantly.

The starting material was blood, obtained before antiretroviral therapy. This receptor was identified in an adult with HIV infection. This chain joins TRBV10-3 and TRBJ1-5, with D unresolved. The DNA of the CDR3 is TGTGCCACCAAAACTGAAAATAATCAGCCCCAGCATTTT. It is translated as CATKTENNQPQHF.